This T cell receptor beta chain was sequenced in a study of blood T cell repertoires in COVID-19. Background on the study: Acute and convalescent COVID-19 samples came from the United States, Italy and Spain.

This clone was counted a single time. The CDR3 has 14 amino acids. Germline CDR1 and CDR2: MNHEY and SVGAGI. V lost 5 bases, J lost 2 bases, and 5 bases stayed unmatched. As originally analysed: Reference gene primer amplification gave estimated nucleated cell counts. The protocol was immunoSEQ multiplex PCR, while the TCRdb copy is restricted to in-frame clones and leaves out a portion. V, J and clone size were drawn from that table, and D and trimming were deduced from the DNA. The sample includes tens of thousands of clones, 75% to 90% of them seen just once. The TCR was taken from a woman in her 70s with acute or convalescent COVID-19. Sequencing was carried out using peripheral blood. The rearrangement uses TRBV6-5 and TRBJ2-7; 8 bases fit TRBD1. CDR3 nucleotides: TGTGCCAGCAGTAAGTGGACAGGGACCTACGAGCAGTACTTC. Its protein product is CASSKWTGTYEQYF.